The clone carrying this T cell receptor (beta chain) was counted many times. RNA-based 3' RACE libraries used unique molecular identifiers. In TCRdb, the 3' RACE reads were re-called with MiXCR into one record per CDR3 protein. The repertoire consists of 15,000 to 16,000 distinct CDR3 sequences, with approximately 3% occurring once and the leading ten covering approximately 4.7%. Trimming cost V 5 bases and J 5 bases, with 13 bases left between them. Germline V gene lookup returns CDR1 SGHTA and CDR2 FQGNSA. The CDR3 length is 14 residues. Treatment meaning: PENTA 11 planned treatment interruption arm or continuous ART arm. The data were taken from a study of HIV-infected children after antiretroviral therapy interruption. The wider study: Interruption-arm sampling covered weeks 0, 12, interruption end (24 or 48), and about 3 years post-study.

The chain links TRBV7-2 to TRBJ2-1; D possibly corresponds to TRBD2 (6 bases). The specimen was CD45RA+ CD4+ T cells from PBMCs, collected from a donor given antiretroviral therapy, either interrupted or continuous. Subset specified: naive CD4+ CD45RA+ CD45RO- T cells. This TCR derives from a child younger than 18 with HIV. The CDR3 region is CASSPQTSNNEQFF. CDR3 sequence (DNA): TGTGCCAGCAGCCCACAGACTAGTAACAATGAGCAGTTCTTC.